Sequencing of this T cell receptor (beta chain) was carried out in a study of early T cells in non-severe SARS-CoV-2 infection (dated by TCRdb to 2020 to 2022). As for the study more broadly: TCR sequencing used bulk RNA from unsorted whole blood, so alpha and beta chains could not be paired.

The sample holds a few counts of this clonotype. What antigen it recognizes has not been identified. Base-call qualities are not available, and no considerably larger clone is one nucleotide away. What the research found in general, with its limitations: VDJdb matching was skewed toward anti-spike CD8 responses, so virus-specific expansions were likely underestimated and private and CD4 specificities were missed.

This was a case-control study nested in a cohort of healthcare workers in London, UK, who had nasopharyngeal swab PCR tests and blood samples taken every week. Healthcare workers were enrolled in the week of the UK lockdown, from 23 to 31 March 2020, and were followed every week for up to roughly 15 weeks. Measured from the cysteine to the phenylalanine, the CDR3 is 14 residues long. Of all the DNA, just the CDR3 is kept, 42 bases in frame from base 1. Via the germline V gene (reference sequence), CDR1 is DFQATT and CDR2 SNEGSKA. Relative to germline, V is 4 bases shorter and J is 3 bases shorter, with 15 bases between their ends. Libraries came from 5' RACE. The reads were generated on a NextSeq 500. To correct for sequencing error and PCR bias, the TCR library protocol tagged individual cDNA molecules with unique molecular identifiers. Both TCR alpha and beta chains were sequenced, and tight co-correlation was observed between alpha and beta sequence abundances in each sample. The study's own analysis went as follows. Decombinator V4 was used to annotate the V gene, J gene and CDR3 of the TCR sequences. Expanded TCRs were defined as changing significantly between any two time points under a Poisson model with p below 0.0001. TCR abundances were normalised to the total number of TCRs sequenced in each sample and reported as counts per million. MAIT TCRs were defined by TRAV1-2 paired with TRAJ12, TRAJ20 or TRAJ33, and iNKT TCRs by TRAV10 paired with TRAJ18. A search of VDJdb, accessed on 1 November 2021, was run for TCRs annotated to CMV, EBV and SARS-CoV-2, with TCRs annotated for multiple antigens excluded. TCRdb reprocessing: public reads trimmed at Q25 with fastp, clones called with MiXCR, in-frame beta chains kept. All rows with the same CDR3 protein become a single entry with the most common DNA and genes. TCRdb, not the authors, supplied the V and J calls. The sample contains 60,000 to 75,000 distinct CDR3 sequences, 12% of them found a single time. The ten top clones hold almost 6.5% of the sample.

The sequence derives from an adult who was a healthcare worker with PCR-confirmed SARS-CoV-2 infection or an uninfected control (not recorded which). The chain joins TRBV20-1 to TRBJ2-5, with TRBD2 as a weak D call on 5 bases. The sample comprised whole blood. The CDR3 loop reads CSAMTRAGEETQYF. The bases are TGCAGTGCTATGACGAGGGCTGGCGAAGAGACCCAGTACTTC.